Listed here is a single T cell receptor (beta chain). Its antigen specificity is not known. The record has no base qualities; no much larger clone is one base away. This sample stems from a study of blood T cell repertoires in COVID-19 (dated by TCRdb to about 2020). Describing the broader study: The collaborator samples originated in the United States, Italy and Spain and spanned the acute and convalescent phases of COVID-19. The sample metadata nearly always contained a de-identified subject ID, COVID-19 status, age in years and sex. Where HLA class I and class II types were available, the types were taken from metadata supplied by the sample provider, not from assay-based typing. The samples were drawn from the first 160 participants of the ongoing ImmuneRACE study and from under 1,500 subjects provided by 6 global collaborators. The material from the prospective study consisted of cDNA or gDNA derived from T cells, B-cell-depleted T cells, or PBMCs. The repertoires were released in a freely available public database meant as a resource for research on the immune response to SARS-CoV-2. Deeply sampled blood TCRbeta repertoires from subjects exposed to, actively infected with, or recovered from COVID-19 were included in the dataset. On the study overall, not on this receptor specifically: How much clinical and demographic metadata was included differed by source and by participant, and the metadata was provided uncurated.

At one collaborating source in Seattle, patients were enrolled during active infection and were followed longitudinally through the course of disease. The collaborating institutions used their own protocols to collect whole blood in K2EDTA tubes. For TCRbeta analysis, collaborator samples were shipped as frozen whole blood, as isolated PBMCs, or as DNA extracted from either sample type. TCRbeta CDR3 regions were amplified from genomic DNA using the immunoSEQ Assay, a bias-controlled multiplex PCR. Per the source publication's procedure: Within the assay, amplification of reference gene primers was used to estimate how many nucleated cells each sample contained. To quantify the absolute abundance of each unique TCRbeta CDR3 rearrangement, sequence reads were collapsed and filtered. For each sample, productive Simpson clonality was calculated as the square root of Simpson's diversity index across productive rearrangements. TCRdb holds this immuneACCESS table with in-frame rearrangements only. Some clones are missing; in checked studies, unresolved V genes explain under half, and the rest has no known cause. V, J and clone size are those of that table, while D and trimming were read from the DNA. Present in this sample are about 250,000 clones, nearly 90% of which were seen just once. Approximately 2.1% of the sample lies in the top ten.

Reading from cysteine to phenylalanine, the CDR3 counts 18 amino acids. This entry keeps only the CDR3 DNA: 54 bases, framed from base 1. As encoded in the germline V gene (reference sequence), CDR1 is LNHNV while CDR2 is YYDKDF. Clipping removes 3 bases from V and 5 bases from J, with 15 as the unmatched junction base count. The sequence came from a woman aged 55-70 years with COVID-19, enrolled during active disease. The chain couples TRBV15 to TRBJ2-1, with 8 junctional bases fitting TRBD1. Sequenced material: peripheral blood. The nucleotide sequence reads TGTGCCACCAGCAGTGACCTCCCGTTGGAGACAGGGGACAATGAGCAGTTCTTC. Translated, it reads CATSSDLPLETGDNEQFF.